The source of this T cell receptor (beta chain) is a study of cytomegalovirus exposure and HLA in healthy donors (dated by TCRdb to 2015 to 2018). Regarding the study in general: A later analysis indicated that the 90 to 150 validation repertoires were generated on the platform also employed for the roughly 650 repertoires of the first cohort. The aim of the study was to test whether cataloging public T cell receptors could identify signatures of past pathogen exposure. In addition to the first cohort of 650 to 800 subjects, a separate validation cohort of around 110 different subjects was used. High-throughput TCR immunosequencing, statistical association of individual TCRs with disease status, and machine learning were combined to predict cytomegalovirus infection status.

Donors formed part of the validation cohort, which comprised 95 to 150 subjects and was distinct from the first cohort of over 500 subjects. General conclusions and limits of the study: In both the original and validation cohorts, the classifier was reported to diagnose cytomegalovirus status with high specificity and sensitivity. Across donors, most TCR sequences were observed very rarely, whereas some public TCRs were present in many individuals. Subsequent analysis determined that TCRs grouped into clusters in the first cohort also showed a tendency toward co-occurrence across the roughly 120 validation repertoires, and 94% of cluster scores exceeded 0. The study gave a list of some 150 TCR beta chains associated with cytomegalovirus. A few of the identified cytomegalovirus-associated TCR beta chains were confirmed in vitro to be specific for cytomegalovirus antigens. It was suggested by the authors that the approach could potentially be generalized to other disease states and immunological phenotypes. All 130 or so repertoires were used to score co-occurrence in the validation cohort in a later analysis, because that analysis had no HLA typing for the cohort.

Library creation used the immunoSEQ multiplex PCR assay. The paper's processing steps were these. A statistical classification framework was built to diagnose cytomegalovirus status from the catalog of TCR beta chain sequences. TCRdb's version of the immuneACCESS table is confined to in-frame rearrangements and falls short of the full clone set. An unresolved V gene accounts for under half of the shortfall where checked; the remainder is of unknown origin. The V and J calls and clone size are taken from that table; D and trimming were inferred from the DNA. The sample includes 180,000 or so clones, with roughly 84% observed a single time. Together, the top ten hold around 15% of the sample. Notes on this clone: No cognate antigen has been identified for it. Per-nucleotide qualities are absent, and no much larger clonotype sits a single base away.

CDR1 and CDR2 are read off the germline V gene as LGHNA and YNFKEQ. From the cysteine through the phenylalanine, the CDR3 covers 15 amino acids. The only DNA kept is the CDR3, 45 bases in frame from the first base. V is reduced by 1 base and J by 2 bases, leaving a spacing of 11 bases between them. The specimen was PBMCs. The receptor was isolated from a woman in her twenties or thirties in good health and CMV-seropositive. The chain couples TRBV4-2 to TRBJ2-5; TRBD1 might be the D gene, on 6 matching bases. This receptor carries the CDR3 CASSQGTARQETQYF. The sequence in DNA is TGTGCCAGCAGCCAAGGGACAGCGAGACAAGAGACCCAGTACTTC.